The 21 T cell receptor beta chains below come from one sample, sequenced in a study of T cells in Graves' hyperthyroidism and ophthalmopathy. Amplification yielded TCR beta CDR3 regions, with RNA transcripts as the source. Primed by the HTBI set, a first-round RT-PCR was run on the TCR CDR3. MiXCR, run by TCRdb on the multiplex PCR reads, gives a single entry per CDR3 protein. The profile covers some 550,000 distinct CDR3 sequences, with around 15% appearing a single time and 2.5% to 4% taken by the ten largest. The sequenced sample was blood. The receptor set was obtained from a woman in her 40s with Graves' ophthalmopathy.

CDR3 nucleotides: TGTGCCAGTAGTATTTTGGCAGGACAAGCCAAAAACATTCAGTACTTC. Translated: CASSILAGQAKNIQYF. The chain joins TRBV19 to TRBJ2-4; D might be TRBD1 (5 bases). The CDR3 totals 16 residues. CDR1 and CDR2 (germline): LNHDA, SQIVND (reference sequence). Trimming stripped 3 bases from V and 0 bases from J, with 12 bases between.

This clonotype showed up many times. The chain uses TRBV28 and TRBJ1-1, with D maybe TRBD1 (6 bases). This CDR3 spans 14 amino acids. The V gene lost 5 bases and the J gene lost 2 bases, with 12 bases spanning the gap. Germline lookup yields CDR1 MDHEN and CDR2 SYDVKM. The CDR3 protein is CASSQPDRNTEAFF. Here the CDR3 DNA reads TGTGCCAGCAGTCAACCGGACAGAAACACTGAAGCTTTCTTT.

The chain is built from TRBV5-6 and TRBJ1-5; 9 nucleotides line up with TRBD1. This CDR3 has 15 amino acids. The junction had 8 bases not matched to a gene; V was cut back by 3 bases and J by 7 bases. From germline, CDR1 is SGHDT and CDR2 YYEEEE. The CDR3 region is CASSSRDRVLQPQHF. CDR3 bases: TGTGCCAGCAGCTCCCGGGACAGGGTGTTACAGCCCCAGCATTTT.

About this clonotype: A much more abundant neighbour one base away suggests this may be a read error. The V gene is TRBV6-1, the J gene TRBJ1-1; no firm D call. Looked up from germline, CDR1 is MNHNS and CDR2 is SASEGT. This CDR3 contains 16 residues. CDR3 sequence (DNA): TGTACCAGCAGCCACACTCCCCAATTTCGGACCACTGAAGCTTTCTTT. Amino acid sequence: CTSSHTPQFRTTEAFF.

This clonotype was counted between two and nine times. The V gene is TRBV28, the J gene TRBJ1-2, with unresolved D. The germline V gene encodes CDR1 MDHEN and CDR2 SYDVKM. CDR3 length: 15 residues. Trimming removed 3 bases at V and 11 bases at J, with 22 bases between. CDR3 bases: TGTGCCAGCAGTTTGGACGGGCTAGTTTCACGAAGTTACACCTTC. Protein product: CASSLDGLVSRSYTF.

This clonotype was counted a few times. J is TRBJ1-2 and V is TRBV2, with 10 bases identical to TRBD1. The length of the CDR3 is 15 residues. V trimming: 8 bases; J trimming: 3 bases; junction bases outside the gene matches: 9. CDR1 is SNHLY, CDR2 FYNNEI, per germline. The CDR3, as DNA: TGTGCCAGCGCTGAGGGGACAGGGGAATACTATGGCTACACCTTC. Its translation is CASAEGTGEYYGYTF.

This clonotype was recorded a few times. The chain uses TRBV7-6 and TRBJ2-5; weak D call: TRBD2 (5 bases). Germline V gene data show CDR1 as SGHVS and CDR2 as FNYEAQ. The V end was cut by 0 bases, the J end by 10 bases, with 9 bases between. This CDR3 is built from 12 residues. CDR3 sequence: CASSLATGLQYF. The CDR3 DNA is TGTGCCAGCAGCTTAGCGACCGGACTCCAGTACTTC. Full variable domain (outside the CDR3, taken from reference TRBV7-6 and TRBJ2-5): GAGVSQSPRYKVTKRGQDVALRCDPISGHVSLYWYRQALGQGPEFLTYFNYEAQQDKSGLPNDRFSAERPEGSISTLTIQRTEQRDSAMYRCASSLATGLQYFGPGTRLLVL.

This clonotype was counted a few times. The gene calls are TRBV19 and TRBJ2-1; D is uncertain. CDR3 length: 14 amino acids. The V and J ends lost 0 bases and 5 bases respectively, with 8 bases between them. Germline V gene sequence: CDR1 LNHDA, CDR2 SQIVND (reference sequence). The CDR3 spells CASSIDGYNNEQFF. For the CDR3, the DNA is TGTGCCAGTAGTATAGATGGCTATAACAATGAGCAGTTCTTC.

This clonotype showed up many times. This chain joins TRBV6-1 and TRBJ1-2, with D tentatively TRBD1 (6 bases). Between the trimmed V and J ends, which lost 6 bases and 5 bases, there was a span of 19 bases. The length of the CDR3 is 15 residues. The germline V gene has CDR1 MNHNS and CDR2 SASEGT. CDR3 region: CASRRRGSTEYGYTF. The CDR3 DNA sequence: TGTGCCAGCAGAAGGAGGGGGTCTACAGAGTATGGCTACACCTTC.

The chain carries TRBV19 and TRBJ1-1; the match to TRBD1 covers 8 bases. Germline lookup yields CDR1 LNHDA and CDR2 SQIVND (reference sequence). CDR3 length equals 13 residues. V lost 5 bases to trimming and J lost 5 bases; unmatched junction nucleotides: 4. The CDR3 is CASSSDRVTEAFF. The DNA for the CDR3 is TGTGCCAGTAGTTCGGACAGGGTGACTGAAGCTTTCTTT.

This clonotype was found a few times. In DNA form, the CDR3 reads TGTGCCAGCAGTTACTCGGGACAGGGAAAAGCCGGGGAGCTGTTTTTT. It is translated as CASSYSGQGKAGELFF. The chain carries TRBV6-5 and TRBJ2-2; 9 bases line up with TRBD1. Looked up from germline, CDR1 is MNHEY and CDR2 is SVGAGI. V was pared by 0 bases and J by 6 bases, with 5 bases of the junction left unmatched. The CDR3 has 16 residues.

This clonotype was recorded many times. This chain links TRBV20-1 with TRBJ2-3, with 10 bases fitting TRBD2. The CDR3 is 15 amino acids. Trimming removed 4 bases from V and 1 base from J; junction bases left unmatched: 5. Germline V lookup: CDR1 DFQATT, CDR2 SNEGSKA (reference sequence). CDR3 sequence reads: CSAKAGTSGTDTQYF. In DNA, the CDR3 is TGCAGTGCTAAGGCCGGGACTAGCGGCACAGATACGCAGTATTTT.

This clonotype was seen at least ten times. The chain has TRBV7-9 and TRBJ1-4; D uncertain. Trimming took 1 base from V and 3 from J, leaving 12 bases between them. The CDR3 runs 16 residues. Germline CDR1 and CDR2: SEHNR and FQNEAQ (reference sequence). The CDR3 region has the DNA TGTGCCAGCAGCTTAGGTTCCTTCGGGGCTAATGAAAAACTGTTTTTT. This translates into CASSLGSFGANEKLFF. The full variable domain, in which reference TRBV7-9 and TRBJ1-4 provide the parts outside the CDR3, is DTGVSQNPRHKITKRGQNVTFRCDPISEHNRLYWYRQTLGQGPEFLTYFQNEAQLEKSRLLSDRFSAERPKGSFSTLEIQRTEQGDSAMYLCASSLGSFGANEKLFFGSGTQLSVL.

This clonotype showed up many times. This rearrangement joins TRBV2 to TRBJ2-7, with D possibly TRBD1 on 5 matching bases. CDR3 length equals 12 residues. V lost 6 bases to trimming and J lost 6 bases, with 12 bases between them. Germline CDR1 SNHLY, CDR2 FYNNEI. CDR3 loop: CASREQGIEQYF. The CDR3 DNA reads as TGTGCCAGCAGGGAGCAGGGTATCGAGCAGTACTTC.

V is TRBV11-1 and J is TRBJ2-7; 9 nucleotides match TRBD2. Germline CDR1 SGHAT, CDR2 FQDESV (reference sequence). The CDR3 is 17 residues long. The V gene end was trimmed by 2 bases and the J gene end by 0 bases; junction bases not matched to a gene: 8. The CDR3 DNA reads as TGTGCCAGCAGCTTACGAGGCGGGAGGGTTAGCTCCTACGAGCAGTACTTC. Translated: CASSLRGGRVSSYEQYF.

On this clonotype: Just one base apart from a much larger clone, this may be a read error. The CDR3 loop is CAISEVGGVEAFF. The DNA for the CDR3 is TGTGCCATCAGTGAGGTCGGGGGCGTTGAAGCTTTCTTT. The V and J genes are TRBV10-3 and TRBJ1-1; a weak D match, TRBD1 (6 bases). Germline values: CDR1 ENHRY, CDR2 SYGVKD. The CDR3 loop spans 13 amino acids. V was shortened by 2 bases and J by 7 bases, with 11 bases between the two germline ends.

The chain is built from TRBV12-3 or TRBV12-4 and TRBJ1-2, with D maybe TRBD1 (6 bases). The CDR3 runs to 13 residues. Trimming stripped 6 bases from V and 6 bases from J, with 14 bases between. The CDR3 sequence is CASSRTGFDGYTF. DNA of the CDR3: TGTGCCAGCAGCCGCACAGGGTTCGATGGCTACACCTTC.

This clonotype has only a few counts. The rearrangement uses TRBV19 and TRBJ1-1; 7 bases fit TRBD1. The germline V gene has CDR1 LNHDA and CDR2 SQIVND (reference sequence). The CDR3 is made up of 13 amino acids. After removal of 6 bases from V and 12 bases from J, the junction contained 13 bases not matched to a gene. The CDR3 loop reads CASSLTAQGDPFF. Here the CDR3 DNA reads TGTGCCAGTAGCTTAACAGCGCAGGGGGATCCTTTCTTT.

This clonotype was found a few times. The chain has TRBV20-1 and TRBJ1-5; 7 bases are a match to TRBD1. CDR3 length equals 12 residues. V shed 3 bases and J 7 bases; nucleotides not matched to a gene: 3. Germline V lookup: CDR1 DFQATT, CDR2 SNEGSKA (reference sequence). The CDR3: CSARQGEQPQHF. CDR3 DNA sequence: TGCAGTGCTAGGCAGGGGGAGCAGCCCCAGCATTTT.

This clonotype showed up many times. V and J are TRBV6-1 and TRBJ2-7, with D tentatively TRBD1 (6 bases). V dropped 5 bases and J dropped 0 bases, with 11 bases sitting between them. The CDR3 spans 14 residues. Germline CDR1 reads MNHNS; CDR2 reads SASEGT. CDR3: CASSSRDNSYEQYF. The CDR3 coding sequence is TGTGCCAGCAGTTCACGGGACAACTCCTACGAGCAGTACTTC.

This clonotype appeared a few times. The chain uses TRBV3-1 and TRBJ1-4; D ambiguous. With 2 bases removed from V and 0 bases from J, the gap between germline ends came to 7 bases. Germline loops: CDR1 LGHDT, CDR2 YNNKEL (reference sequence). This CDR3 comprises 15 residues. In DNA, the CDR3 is TGTGCCAGCAGCCAAAACGGAGCAACTAATGAAAAACTGTTTTTT. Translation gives CASSQNGATNEKLFF.